The 8 T cell receptor beta chains below all came from one sample that was sequenced in a study of CD8 T cells in Susac syndrome. RNA was extracted with the RNeasy kit, and a quantity of about 0.45 to 1 ug was reverse transcribed using random hexamers. Each CDR3 protein gets one entry after TCRdb re-called the immunoSEQ multiplex PCR reads with MiXCR. The data show about 71,000 distinct CDR3 sequences, with 96% seen just once and approximately 0.11% held by the top ten. Sequencing was performed on CD4+ T cells from PBMCs. These receptors all come from a human donor with multiple sclerosis.

The rearrangement joins TRBV5-1 to TRBJ2-5; D is unresolved. Trimming removed 0 bases at V and 5 bases at J, with 17 bases between. The CDR3 is 16 residues long. Germline CDR1 reads SGHRS; CDR2 reads YFSETQ. CDR3 sequence: CASSLAVGGSTETQYF. Written as DNA, the CDR3 is TGCGCCAGCAGCTTGGCCGTAGGTGGTTCAACGGAGACCCAGTACTTC. The variable domain in full, with the rest retrieved from reference TRBV5-1 and TRBJ2-5, is KAGVTQTPRYLIKTRGQQVTLSCSPISGHRSVSWYQQTPGQGLQFLFEYFSETQRNKGNFPGRFSGRQFSNSRSEMNVSTLELGDSALYLCASSLAVGGSTETQYFGPGTRLLVL.

J is TRBJ2-1 and V is TRBV12-3 or TRBV12-4, with 10 positions matching TRBD2. The length of the CDR3 is 15 residues. The J segment lost 6 bases and the V segment lost 1 base, leaving 3 bases of the junction unmatched. The CDR3, as DNA: TGTGCCAGCAGTTTAGTAGCGGGGGGTTTCAATGAGCAGTTCTTC. This translates into CASSLVAGGFNEQFF.

The chain uses TRBV21-1 and TRBJ2-7. TRBV21-1 is designated a pseudogene. The CDR3 spans 10 residues. The CDR3 loop reads CASIPYEQYF. As DNA, the CDR3 is TGTGCCAGCATTCCCTACGAGCAGTACTTC.

The rearrangement joins TRBV7-9 to TRBJ2-7; TRBD2 agrees at 12 bases. J gave up 7 bases and V 2 bases, and 9 bases lay outside the gene matches. Looked up from germline, CDR1 is SEHNR and CDR2 is FQNEAQ (reference sequence). The CDR3 runs to 16 residues. The CDR3, as DNA: TGTGCCAGCAGCTTATCCCAAGGACTAGCGGGGATTGAGCAGTACTTC. It encodes CASSLSQGLAGIEQYF.

A single count supports this clonotype. Written as DNA, the CDR3 is TGTGCCAGCAGCTTAGAACCAGGGCGACACACTGAAGCTTTCTTT. It specifies CASSLEPGRHTEAFF. The rearrangement links TRBV7-9 to TRBJ1-1; maybe TRBD1 (5 bases). Germline V gene lookup returns CDR1 SEHNR and CDR2 FQNEAQ (reference sequence). The CDR3 sequence is 15 residues long. Between the trimmed V and J ends, which lost 1 base and 3 bases, there was a span of 12 bases.

The V call is TRBV7-2, the J call TRBJ2-7, with TRBD2 matching 14 bases. The J segment lost 2 bases and the V segment lost 5 bases, leaving 2 bases of the junction unmatched. Germline CDR1 is SGHTA and CDR2 is FQGNSA. The CDR3 contains 15 residues. This CDR3 is CASSTGLAGAYEQYF. The DNA for the CDR3 is TGTGCCAGCAGCACGGGACTAGCGGGGGCCTACGAGCAGTACTTC.

The chain employs TRBV5-1 and TRBJ2-1; the D gene could be TRBD1 or TRBD2 (6 bases each). The V gene's germline CDR1 is SGHRS and CDR2 YFSETQ. V lost 7 bases to trimming and J lost 7 bases, with 18 bases between them. The CDR3 covers 14 residues. The CDR3 loop reads CASSDRRGRNEQFF. Here the CDR3 DNA reads TGCGCCAGCTCCGACCGGAGGGGGAGGAATGAGCAGTTCTTC.

The rearrangement links TRBV12-3 or TRBV12-4 to TRBJ1-2; 7 nucleotides agree with TRBD1. V trimming: 5 bases; J trimming: 8 bases; junction bases outside the gene matches: 8. The CDR3 contains 13 residues. This CDR3 reads CASSRAGQRGYTF. In DNA form, the CDR3 reads TGTGCCAGCAGTCGGGCGGGACAGCGGGGCTACACCTTC.